These 20 T cell receptor beta chains were all obtained from the same sample, sequenced in a study of blood T cell repertoires in COVID-19. TCRdb keeps only in-frame clones here, not all; method: immunoSEQ multiplex PCR. The sample has about 190,000 clones, 80% to 90% seen once; the top ten hold roughly an eighth. Sequenced sample: peripheral blood. These receptors all come from a man aged 25 to 45 with active or convalescent COVID-19.

This rearrangement joins TRBV11-3 to TRBJ1-1; no firm D call. Germline loops: CDR1 SGHNT, CDR2 YENEEA. The CDR3 spans 12 residues. V was clipped by 5 bases and J by 6 bases, with 10 bases between them. DNA of the CDR3: TGTGCCAGCAGCATAAGACATTCTGAAGCTTTCTTT. This encodes CASSIRHSEAFF.

The CDR3 DNA follows: TGTGCCAGCGCTGAGAGCGGGAGGTCAGATACGCAGTATTTT. Translated, it gives CASAESGRSDTQYF. The J gene is TRBJ2-3, the V gene TRBV6-6, with 9 bases that match TRBD2. Germline assignment: CDR1 MNHNY and CDR2 SVGAGI (reference sequence). The V gene end was trimmed by 8 bases and the J gene end by 4 bases; junction bases not matched to a gene: 7. The CDR3 has 14 residues.

This chain uses TRBV5-8 with TRBJ2-1, with 10 bases identical to TRBD2. The V gene end was trimmed by 4 bases and the J gene end by 4 bases; junction bases not matched to a gene: 5. The germline V gene has CDR1 SGHTS and CDR2 YDEGEE. This CDR3 spans 15 amino acids. CDR3 sequence reads: CASSPGLAAYNEQFF. The CDR3 DNA is TGTGCCAGCAGCCCCGGACTAGCGGCTTACAATGAGCAGTTCTTC. The full variable domain, rest sourced from reference TRBV5-8 and TRBJ2-1, is EAGVTQSPTHLIKTRGQQATLRCSPISGHTSVYWYQQALGLGLQFLLWYDEGEERNRGNFPPRFSGRQFPNYSSELNVNALELEDSALYLCASSPGLAAYNEQFFGPGTRLTVL.

The chain uses TRBV27 and TRBJ1-3; 8 bases are shared with TRBD1. The germline CDR1 and CDR2 sequences are MNHEY and SMNVEV (reference sequence). The CDR3 runs 14 residues. The V segment lost 5 bases and the J segment 2 bases; nucleotides outside the gene matches: 2. Here the CDR3 DNA reads TGTGCCAGCAGTAAACAGGGGGCTGGAAACACCATATATTTT. The encoded protein is CASSKQGAGNTIYF.

The chain joins TRBV6-6 to TRBJ1-2; D unclear. Trimming left V 2 bases short and J 6 bases short, with 4 bases between. This CDR3 contains 11 residues. In germline, CDR1 is MNHNY, CDR2 SVGAGI (reference sequence). The DNA of the CDR3 is TGTGCCAGCAGTTACCGGGATGGCTACACCTTC. Translating it yields CASSYRDGYTF.

The V gene is TRBV5-1, the J gene TRBJ1-4, with 7 bases aligning to TRBD1. V was clipped by 2 bases and J by 2 bases; unmatched bases: 3. The V gene's germline CDR1 is SGHRS and CDR2 YFSETQ. This CDR3 is 15 amino acids long. CDR3 DNA sequence: TGCGCCAGCAGCTTTAGGGGGCAGACTAATGAAAAACTGTTTTTT. Its protein product is CASSFRGQTNEKLFF.

This clone is a singleton in its sample. The V call is TRBV30, the J call TRBJ2-2; 8 nucleotides align to TRBD2. The CDR3 extends over 15 amino acids. With V trimmed by 0 bases and J by 4 bases, 4 bases remained unmatched. Germline lookup yields CDR1 GTSNPN and CDR2 SVGIG (reference sequence). The CDR3 spells CAWSVRGAVTGELFF. The CDR3 DNA reads as TGTGCCTGGAGTGTGCGGGGGGCCGTCACCGGGGAGCTGTTTTTT. Together with reference TRBV30 and TRBJ2-2, the CDR3 gives the full variable domain: SQTIHQWPATLVQPVGSPLSLECTVEGTSNPNLYWYRQAAGRGLQLLFYSVGIGQISSEVPQNLSASRPQDRQFILSSKKLLLSDSGFYLCAWSVRGAVTGELFFGEGSRLTVL.

This sequence joins TRBV5-1 and TRBJ2-5; D is unresolved. Germline V gives CDR1 SGHRS, CDR2 YFSETQ. V lost 4 bases to trimming and J lost 0 bases, with 13 bases between them. CDR3 length: 15 residues. This chain's CDR3 is CASSVRQVHQETQYF. The CDR3 DNA follows: TGCGCCAGCAGCGTGCGTCAGGTACACCAAGAGACCCAGTACTTC. Full variable domain (outside the CDR3, taken from reference TRBV5-1 and TRBJ2-5): KAGVTQTPRYLIKTRGQQVTLSCSPISGHRSVSWYQQTPGQGLQFLFEYFSETQRNKGNFPGRFSGRQFSNSRSEMNVSTLELGDSALYLCASSVRQVHQETQYFGPGTRLLVL.

This chain links TRBV18 with TRBJ1-2; 8 nucleotides align to TRBD1. This CDR3 spans 15 amino acids. Per the germline V gene, CDR1 is KGHSH and CDR2 is LQKENI. The trim removed 2 bases at V and 3 bases at J, leaving 5 bases unmatched. The CDR3 DNA follows: TGTGCCAGCTCACCAAGGCAGGGGGCTGACTATGGCTACACCTTC. Residues: CASSPRQGADYGYTF.

The rearrangement uses TRBV14 and TRBJ2-7; 10 positions agree with TRBD2. Germline loops: CDR1 SGHDN, CDR2 FVKESK. CDR3 length: 15 amino acids. Trimming cost V 0 bases and J 7 bases; bases outside gene matches: 6. DNA for the CDR3: TGTGCCAGCAGCCAAGATCGAAGCGGGAGGGGTGAGCAGTACTTC. Encoded protein: CASSQDRSGRGEQYF.

The chain couples TRBV10-3 to TRBJ1-1, with TRBD1 matching 7 bases. Germline V gene data show CDR1 as ENHRY and CDR2 as SYGVKD. J was trimmed by 2 bases and V by 3 bases; bases with no gene match: 6. This CDR3 spans 15 amino acids. CDR3: CAISEAGGFNTEAFF. CDR3 bases: TGTGCCATCAGTGAAGCAGGGGGATTCAACACTGAAGCTTTCTTT.

The CDR3 region has the DNA TGTGCCAGCAGCCTAAGGGAGGCTGAGCAGTTCTTC. Encoded protein: CASSLREAEQFF. The chain has TRBV9 and TRBJ2-1; maybe TRBD2 (6 bases). Trimming left V 4 bases short and J 9 bases short, with 11 bases between. CDR1 is SGDLS, CDR2 YYNGEE, per germline. This CDR3 spans 12 amino acids. Drawing the rest from reference TRBV9 and TRBJ2-1, the complete variable domain is DSGVTQTPKHLITATGQRVTLRCSPRSGDLSVYWYQQSLDQGLQFLIQYYNGEERAKGNILERFSAQQFPDLHSELNLSSLELGDSALYFCASSLREAEQFFGPGTRLTVL.

This clone showed up just once. The gene calls are TRBV7-9 and TRBJ1-1; the D gene is possibly TRBD1 (5 bases). Germline lookup yields CDR1 SEHNR and CDR2 FQNEAQ (reference sequence). The V end was cut by 5 bases, the J end by 6 bases, with 13 bases between. The CDR3 has 13 residues. The CDR3: CASSNMAGPEAFF. The DNA of the CDR3 is TGTGCCAGCAGCAATATGGCAGGGCCTGAAGCTTTCTTT.

The rearrangement uses TRBV2 and TRBJ1-4, with D perhaps TRBD1 (5 bases). V was cut by 4 bases and J by 5 bases, with 11 bases left in between. This CDR3 contains 14 residues. Germline V gene sequence: CDR1 SNHLY, CDR2 FYNNEI. Here the CDR3 DNA reads TGTGCCAGCAGTGTTGGGGCCAAAAATGAAAAACTGTTTTTT. Translated: CASSVGAKNEKLFF.

V gene TRBV30 combines with J gene TRBJ1-2; D remains ambiguous. The germline CDR1 and CDR2 sequences are GTSNPN and SVGIG (reference sequence). CDR3 length: 11 amino acids. Trimming took off 0 bases at V and 13 bases at J, with 12 bases between the two ends. For the CDR3, the DNA is TGTGCCTGGAGTGTACTAGAGGCGCCCACCTTC. This translates into CAWSVLEAPTF.

V is TRBV27 and J is TRBJ1-2; no clear D. V dropped 3 bases and J dropped 10 bases, with 15 bases sitting between them. There are 13 residues in the CDR3. Germline values: CDR1 MNHEY, CDR2 SMNVEV (reference sequence). The CDR3 DNA is TGTGCCAGCAGTTTCCTTCCTCGCCAGGACTACACCTTC. Encoded protein: CASSFLPRQDYTF.

This sequence joins TRBV5-1 and TRBJ2-2; possible D gene TRBD2, 6 bases. Germline CDR1 SGHRS, CDR2 YFSETQ. The V end lost 0 bases, the J end lost 4 bases, and 10 bases lay between the germline ends. The CDR3 sequence is 15 residues long. The CDR3 DNA reads as TGCGCCAGCAGCTTGGCCGTCGGGGGCACCGGGGAGCTGTTTTTT. Translation: CASSLAVGGTGELFF.

The chain uses TRBV5-1 and TRBJ1-5; the match to TRBD1 covers 7 bases. V was pared by 0 bases and J by 7 bases, with 4 bases of the junction left unmatched. The CDR3 extends over 14 amino acids. Germline CDR1 SGHRS, CDR2 YFSETQ. CDR3 coding DNA: TGCGCCAGCAGCTTGGAAGGGGGCAGACAGCCCCAGCATTTT. The encoded protein is CASSLEGGRQPQHF.

The count of this clone is one. The CDR3 is CASSPRVDRDGYTF. Written as DNA, the CDR3 is TGTGCCAGCTCACCTCGGGTGGACAGGGATGGCTACACCTTC. The genes are TRBV18 and TRBJ1-2; 8 bases fit TRBD1. V trimming: 3 bases; J trimming: 6 bases; junction bases outside the gene matches: 6. CDR1 and CDR2 (germline): KGHSH, LQKENI. This CDR3 is built from 14 residues.

The rearrangement uses TRBV5-4 and TRBJ2-2, with a possible D match to TRBD2 (5 bases). The CDR3 is 15 residues long. Between the trimmed V and J ends, which lost 0 bases and 7 bases, there was a span of 13 bases. Germline V gene lookup returns CDR1 SGHNT and CDR2 YYREEE (reference sequence). The CDR3 nucleotides are TGTGCCAGCAGCTTGGCGGCTAGCTCTAGCGGGGAGCTGTTTTTT. Translated: CASSLAASSSGELFF.